This T cell receptor beta chain was captured by sequencing in a study of blood T cell repertoires in COVID-19. Study overall: PBMCs, B-cell-depleted T cells, or T cells were the source of the cDNA or gDNA that made up the material.

The J segment lost 6 bases and the V segment lost 5 bases, leaving 8 bases of the junction unmatched. The CDR3 is 15 residues long. Germline V gene sequence: CDR1 LNHDA, CDR2 SQIVND (reference sequence). In the original analysis: The authors estimated nucleated cell counts from reference gene primer amplification. Clones were read by immunoSEQ multiplex PCR, and TCRdb kept only the in-frame ones, dropping some. V and J calls and clone size are as listed in that table; D and trimming were resolved from the DNA. Here the sample spans fewer than 85,000 clones, around nine tenths being singletons. The rearrangement links TRBV19 to TRBJ1-4; TRBD1 aligns across 8 bases. The sequence was obtained from a man aged 55 to 70 with acute or convalescent COVID-19. Sequencing was done on a sample of peripheral blood. In nucleotides, the CDR3 is TGTGCCAGTAGTCCGCGGACAGGGTATGATGAAAAACTGTTTTTT. Encoded protein: CASSPRTGYDEKLFF.